This TCR beta chain was sequenced for a study of T cell responses to AZD1222 COVID-19 vaccine (dated by TCRdb to the early 2020s). Regarding the research as a whole: AZD1222 recipients with second doses at about 4 weeks or about 12 weeks were pooled, because spike-specific TCR depth and breadth did not differ between schedules. A total of 233 trial participants underwent TCR sequencing, of whom nearly 210 received two doses of AZD1222 and about 25 received two doses of the MenACWY control vaccine. Enrollment into the trials was organized by age into subgroups of 18-55, 56-69 and 70-plus years, and those subgroups contained approximately 160, 26 and 62 TCR-sequenced participants, respectively. Paper-wide results and their limitations: No day 14 peak-response samples were available, so repertoires were characterized only after the peak T cell response. Participants were mostly white British and included more females than males, and it was suggested by the authors that clonal diversity may have been underestimated. Conclusions about previously exposed vaccinees are limited, since just five to seven AZD1222 recipients were seropositive for SARS-CoV-2 at baseline. Spike-specific TCR breadth and depth rose significantly after two AZD1222 doses compared with day 0 and with MenACWY recipients. In the small 56-69-year group, the increase in depth fell short of significance, most likely because of low power. The whole spike protein was spanned by vaccine-associated CD4 TCRs, and dominant responses were seen in regions 160-218 and 743-854. Reportedly, close to half of the unique spike-specific TCRs recognized epitopes lying outside the regions that are mutated in the B.1.351 and B.1.1.7 variants.

This specimen's time point label, per the study, means: baseline before first vaccination. Vaccinee samples came from UK trials COV001 and COV002, including a single-blind randomized controlled phase 2/3 trial of AZD1222 (ChAdOx1 nCoV-19) in healthy adults. Trial participant PBMC samples were collected at day 0 and day 28 after the second dose for TCRbeta chain sequencing. V is reduced by 1 base and J by 6 bases, leaving a spacing of 10 bases between them. CDR1 and CDR2, per the germline V gene, are MGHDK and SYGVNS. From cysteine to phenylalanine, the CDR3 is 13 amino acids long. Left in the record is the CDR3 DNA by itself, 39 bases read in frame from the first base. The CDR3 regions of human TCRbeta chains were analyzed by immunosequencing. On the study's bioinformatics: Repertoire TCRs were matched against a reference library of SARS-CoV-2-specific TCRs generated with the MIRA antigen-specificity platform. Breadth was defined as the fraction of unique TCRs that were SARS-CoV-2-associated, and depth was defined as the fraction of total T cells that were SARS-CoV-2-associated. Using the MIRA data, every spike-specific TCR was mapped to the spike region that the TCR reacted to and assigned to either a CD4 or a CD8 class. Log10-transformed breadth and depth values were compared by one-way ANOVA with Sidak's multiple comparisons tests. This is the immuneACCESS table as TCRdb keeps it, with only in-frame sequences that have V and J called. A part of the clones is gone; compared with another copy, unresolved V genes explain less than half, and the rest is unexplained. V and J calls and clone size are copied from that table; D and trimming were computed from the DNA. The sample records 75,000 to 100,000 clones, around 89% of which are singletons. Jointly, the top ten make up approximately 7% of the sample.

Regarding this clone: No antigen is known for it. No base quality values were provided; no much bigger clone lies one nucleotide off.

The TCR originated in an adult in good health. This sample comprised peripheral blood, obtained on day 0 of AZD1222 vaccination. The chain is made from TRBV25-1 and TRBJ2-7, with TRBD2 as a weak D call on 5 bases. The sequenced DNA is TGTGCCAGCAGTGAATTCGAGGGAGTCGAGCAGTACTTC. It codes for CASSEFEGVEQYF.